Listed below are T cell receptor beta chains from one sample, sequenced in a study of beta chain features in type 1 diabetes. Sequenced by immunoSEQ multiplex PCR; TCRdb stores in-frame clones only, minus some. The profile shows under 400,000 clones, around 13% of them singletons. The sample was central memory CD4+ T cells from blood. These receptor sequences come from a man aged 30 to 39 in good health. Both conserved end residues are part of each CDR3. Each record gives: D gene, clone size, J gene, V gene, CDR3 protein, CDR3 DNA. The D gene is left open where the match is weak. The size of a clone is reported for some rows only, either as once, few or many, or as a class for expanded clones.

>TRBD2|few|TRBJ2-1|TRBV9
CASSVSPGLERGNEQFF
TGTGCCAGCAGCGTCTCCCCGGGACTAGAGAGGGGCAATGAGCAGTTCTTC
>-|few|TRBJ2-5|TRBV20-1
CSARLQETQYF
TGCAGTGCTAGACTACAAGAGACCCAGTACTTC
>TRBD2|many|TRBJ2-1|TRBV5-6
CASSLPSGNEQFF
TGTGCCAGCAGCTTGCCTAGCGGGAACGAGCAGTTCTTC
>TRBD1|many|TRBJ2-3|TRBV10-3
CAISEARGSTDTQYF
TGTGCCATCAGTGAGGCCAGGGGGAGCACAGATACGCAGTATTTT
>TRBD2|few|TRBJ2-3|TRBV6-1
CASSQGTSGFNVDTQYF
TGTGCCAGCAGTCAAGGGACTAGCGGGTTTAACGTTGATACGCAGTATTTT
>-|-|TRBJ1-2|TRBV6-4
CASSDLRGGGYTF
TGTGCCAGCAGTGACTTGCGGGGAGGGGGCTACACCTTC
>-|-|TRBJ1-3|TRBV6-1
CASSEAEYSGNTIYF
TGTGCCAGCAGTGAAGCAGAATACTCTGGAAACACCATATATTTT
>-|-|TRBJ1-2|TRBV11-2
CASSLAGYGYTF
TGTGCCAGCAGCTTAGCAGGGTATGGCTACACCTTC
>-|once|TRBJ2-5|TRBV20-1
CRAEDQETQYF
TGCAGGGCCGAAGACCAAGAGACCCAGTACTTC
>TRBD2|-|TRBJ2-3|TRBV15
CATSRGGGTDTQYF
TGTGCCACCAGCAGGGGGGGAGGGACAGATACGCAGTATTTT
>-|-|TRBJ1-2|TRBV6-5
CASSENGYYGYTF
TGTGCCAGCAGTGAAAACGGGTACTATGGCTACACCTTC
>-|-|TRBJ2-7|TRBV7-7
CASRARVLGYEQYF
TGTGCCAGCAGGGCCCGGGTCCTAGGATACGAGCAGTACTTC
>-|few|TRBJ2-1|TRBV7-2
CASSLEQGQFF
TGTGCCAGCAGCTTAGAACAGGGGCAGTTCTTC
>-|-|TRBJ1-1|TRBV7-6
CASRRMHSSNTEAFF
TGTGCCAGCAGACGCATGCACAGTTCCAACACTGAAGCTTTCTTT
>-|once|TRBJ1-5|TRBV30
CAGEKQGGNQPQHF
TGTGCCGGGGAAAAACAGGGTGGGAATCAGCCCCAGCATTTT
>-|few|TRBJ1-1|TRBV14
CASSQEGTKTGSMNTEAFF
TGTGCCAGCAGCCAAGAGGGAACCAAGACAGGATCCATGAACACTGAAGCTTTCTTT
>-|-|TRBJ2-3|TRBV7-3
CASSSLADTQYF
TGTGCCAGCAGCTCATTGGCAGATACGCAGTATTTT